The text below deals with one TCR beta chain. Its antigen remains unknown. The data are from a study of cytomegalovirus exposure and HLA in healthy donors. CDR1 MNHNS and CDR2 SASEGT come from the germline V gene. CDR3 length equals 15 residues. Trimming left V 6 bases short and J 1 base short, with 15 bases between. Findings and caveats of the study: A later analysis reported that several of the most significant clusters appeared to be linked to common viral pathogens, among them Epstein-Barr virus.

It was with 60 Vbeta and 13 Jbeta primers that the PCR ran. Generated by immunoSEQ multiplex PCR, the TCRdb table keeps only in-frame clones and is missing some. The sample lists around 96,000 clones, around 64% occurring once. Sequences were obtained from PBMCs. The receptor was isolated from a man between 60 and 75 years old in good health and CMV-seronegative. The chain links TRBV6-1 to TRBJ1-1; D remains ambiguous. Here the CDR3 reads CASSNPGRSNTEAFF. The CDR3 DNA is TGTGCCAGCAGCAACCCAGGTCGATCGAACACTGAAGCTTTCTTT.